One and the same sample provided the 27 T cell receptor beta chains below, sequenced in a study of Ad26.COV2.S vaccination and SARS-CoV-2 variants. Sample treatment: some 19 received Ad26.COV2.S at low or high dose, single or two shots; 5 received placebo; per-sample allocation not given. Vaccine and placebo recipients were sampled on day 63 after the first injection. Some clones are missing from TCRdb's copy, which holds only in-frame ones; the method was immunoSEQ multiplex PCR. This repertoire shows about 440,000 clones, about nine tenths found once; its top ten account for roughly 3.9%. This material consisted of peripheral blood, taken in a trial of Ad26.COV2.S vaccine versus placebo. The receptors were sampled from a person aged 18-65 years who received the Ad26.COV2.S COVID-19 vaccine or a placebo.

V gene TRBV9 combines with J gene TRBJ1-5; TRBD1 might be the D (5 bases). Deletions cut 0 bases from V and 7 bases from J, with 11 bases between. The CDR3 sequence is 14 residues long. Germline CDR1 SGDLS, CDR2 YYNGEE. The CDR3: CASSVAGTGQPQHF. The DNA of the CDR3 is TGTGCCAGCAGCGTAGCTGGGACGGGGCAGCCCCAGCATTTT. The full variable domain, in which reference TRBV9 and TRBJ1-5 provide the parts outside the CDR3, is DSGVTQTPKHLITATGQRVTLRCSPRSGDLSVYWYQQSLDQGLQFLIQYYNGEERAKGNILERFSAQQFPDLHSELNLSSLELGDSALYFCASSVAGTGQPQHFGDGTRLSIL.

This sequence joins TRBV15 and TRBJ2-3, with unresolved D. V was clipped by 1 base and J by 6 bases, with 8 bases between them. This CDR3 spans 13 amino acids. From germline, CDR1 is LNHNV and CDR2 YYDKDF (reference sequence). The CDR3 is CATSRAVGDTQYF. In DNA form, the CDR3 reads TGTGCCACCAGCAGAGCCGTCGGTGATACGCAGTATTTT.

The J gene is TRBJ1-2, the V gene TRBV9, with D possibly matching TRBD1 (6 bases). This CDR3 has 15 residues. The germline V gene encodes CDR1 SGDLS and CDR2 YYNGEE. V was clipped by 4 bases and J by 0 bases, with 13 bases between them. This CDR3 reads CASSPGGTSNYGYTF. The CDR3 DNA follows: TGTGCCAGCAGCCCTGGGGGGACATCTAACTATGGCTACACCTTC.

This clone was found once. The chain recombines TRBV6-5 with TRBJ1-4, with 7 nucleotides matching TRBD1. Germline loops: CDR1 MNHEY, CDR2 SVGAGI. The CDR3 has 14 amino acids. The V segment lost 6 bases and the J segment 4 bases; nucleotides outside the gene matches: 5. CDR3 residues: CASSPGQINEKLFF. The CDR3 DNA follows: TGTGCCAGCAGCCCGGGACAGATTAATGAAAAACTGTTTTTT.

This rearrangement joins TRBV15 to TRBJ2-7, with D perhaps TRBD2 (5 bases). V lost 5 bases and J lost 2, with 10 bases in between. Germline values: CDR1 LNHNV, CDR2 YYDKDF (reference sequence). The CDR3 contains 13 residues. The CDR3 DNA follows: TGTGCCACCAGCGAGACTACCGCCTACGAGCAGTACTTC. Amino acids: CATSETTAYEQYF.

The chain combines TRBV6-5 with TRBJ1-1, with 7 bases identical to TRBD1. J gave up 1 base and V 4 bases, and 6 bases lay outside the gene matches. CDR3 length: 15 amino acids. Germline assignment: CDR1 MNHEY and CDR2 SVGAGI. CDR3 protein: CASSSSGTANTEAFF. The CDR3 region has the DNA TGTGCCAGCAGTTCCTCCGGGACAGCGAACACTGAAGCTTTCTTT.

This chain uses TRBV25-1 with TRBJ2-6, with D perhaps matching TRBD1 (6 bases). Trimming removed 3 bases at V and 2 bases at J, with 8 bases between. This CDR3 region has 15 residues. Germline CDR1 reads MGHDK; CDR2 reads SYGVNS. The DNA of the CDR3 is TGTGCCAGCAGTGACCCAGGGGCTGGGGCCAACGTCCTGACTTTC. It is translated as CASSDPGAGANVLTF.

CDR3 DNA sequence: TGTGCCAGCAGTTCTGGGGGTAGGGACACTGAAGCTTTCTTT. The encoded protein is CASSSGGRDTEAFF. The chain carries TRBV27 and TRBJ1-1; D possibly corresponds to TRBD1 (5 bases). Germline CDR1 reads MNHEY; CDR2 reads SMNVEV (reference sequence). The CDR3 runs 14 residues. V gave up 4 bases and J gave up 3 bases, with 12 bases separating them.

The chain links TRBV12-3 or TRBV12-4 to TRBJ2-3; no clear D gene. V was shortened by 2 bases and J by 9 bases, with 12 bases between the two germline ends. This CDR3 has 13 amino acids. In nucleotides, the CDR3 is TGTGCCAGCAGTTTAACCTCCAGTGGGACGCAGTATTTT. Residues: CASSLTSSGTQYF.

This clone was recorded only once. This chain joins TRBV27 and TRBJ2-1, with a tentative D call TRBD2 (5 bases). The CDR3 has 14 amino acids. V lost 6 bases to trimming and J lost 0 bases, with 9 bases between them. Germline V CDR1 and CDR2: MNHEY, SMNVEV (reference sequence). CDR3 coding DNA: TGTGCCAGCAGGGCGGGTAGCTCCTACAATGAGCAGTTCTTC. It yields the protein CASRAGSSYNEQFF.

V gene TRBV28 combines with J gene TRBJ2-1; D uncertain. Trimming shortened V by 7 bases and J by 5 bases, and 9 bases separated the two germline ends. The CDR3 consists of 12 residues. Looked up from germline, CDR1 is MDHEN and CDR2 is SYDVKM. CDR3 region: CASKAGNNEQFF. The CDR3 DNA reads as TGTGCCAGCAAGGCTGGCAACAATGAGCAGTTCTTC.

This clone was recorded a few times. This chain connects TRBV5-4 to TRBJ2-5; D may match TRBD1 or TRBD2 (6 bases each). The CDR3 runs 16 residues. Trimming removed 4 bases from V and 2 bases from J, with 18 bases in between. Germline V gene sequence: CDR1 SGHNT, CDR2 YYREEE (reference sequence). The CDR3 loop reads CASSQYSGGGQETQYF. The CDR3 DNA sequence: TGTGCCAGCAGCCAGTATTCAGGAGGGGGTCAAGAGACCCAGTACTTC.

V and J are TRBV7-9 and TRBJ2-3; 8 bases match TRBD1. Germline loops: CDR1 SEHNR, CDR2 FQNEAQ (reference sequence). With 2 bases clipped from V and 1 base from J, the junction kept 5 bases outside the gene matches. This CDR3 comprises 16 residues. The CDR3 DNA sequence: TGTGCCAGCAGCTTACCGACAGGGGCCCGCACAGATACGCAGTATTTT. Its protein is CASSLPTGARTDTQYF.

The chain has TRBV3-1 (or the pseudogene TRBV3-2) and TRBJ2-3; the D call may be TRBD1 or TRBD2 (5 bases each). The CDR3 runs to 15 residues. Germline loops: CDR1 LGHDT, CDR2 YNNKEL (reference sequence). Trimming shortened V by 2 bases and J by 0 bases, and 9 bases separated the two germline ends. CDR3 protein: CASSQPGRSTDTQYF. DNA of the CDR3: TGTGCCAGCAGCCAACCGGGACGAAGCACAGATACGCAGTATTTT.

This CDR3 is CASSPYLQGRGFREQYF. The CDR3 DNA reads as TGTGCCAGTAGTCCTTATCTTCAGGGAAGAGGGTTTAGGGAGCAGTACTTC. The chain recombines TRBV19 with TRBJ2-7; D may correspond to TRBD1 or TRBD2 (5 bases each). The germline CDR1 and CDR2 sequences are LNHDA and SQIVND (reference sequence). The V and J ends lost 5 bases and 7 bases respectively, with 27 bases between them. CDR3 length: 17 residues.

The V call is TRBV7-6, the J call TRBJ2-7; D is tentatively TRBD1 or TRBD2 (5 bases each). The CDR3 length is 14 residues. Germline V gene data show CDR1 as SGHVS and CDR2 as FNYEAQ. V was clipped by 5 bases and J by 6 bases, with 17 bases between them. The CDR3 region is CASSPPGPSGEQYF. The CDR3 coding sequence is TGTGCCAGCAGCCCACCGGGACCGTCGGGCGAGCAGTACTTC.

This rearrangement joins TRBV7-3 to TRBJ2-1; TRBD2 matches at 11 bases. V shed 4 bases and J 4 bases; nucleotides not matched to a gene: 6. The CDR3 is 16 residues long. CDR1 and CDR2 from the germline V gene are SGHTA and FQGTGA. The CDR3 region is CASSSTGLAAYNEQFF. CDR3 coding DNA: TGTGCCAGCAGCTCGACGGGACTAGCGGCTTACAATGAGCAGTTCTTC.

The V gene is TRBV6-2 or TRBV6-3, the J gene TRBJ2-7, with D possibly TRBD1 on 6 matching bases. Trimming took 1 base from V and 6 from J, leaving 10 bases between them. Germline CDR1 reads MNHEY; CDR2 reads SVGEGT. The CDR3 is 13 amino acids. CDR3 sequence reads: CASSYFRGGEQYF. DNA for the CDR3: TGTGCCAGCAGTTACTTCAGGGGTGGCGAGCAGTACTTC.

The V and J genes are TRBV4-2 and TRBJ2-7; D ambiguous. V was cut by 0 bases and J by 9 bases, with 15 bases left in between. This CDR3 region has 14 residues. Germline assignment: CDR1 LGHNA and CDR2 YNFKEQ. This CDR3 reads CASSQDRLQEAQYF. The CDR3 DNA sequence: TGTGCCAGCAGCCAAGATCGCCTTCAAGAAGCGCAGTACTTC.

The J gene is TRBJ2-7, the V gene TRBV27, with 9 bases matching TRBD2. CDR3 length: 16 residues. V shed 8 bases, J shed 5 bases, and the junction held 16 bases outside the gene matches. Germline loops: CDR1 MNHEY, CDR2 SMNVEV (reference sequence). The CDR3 nucleotides are TGTGCCAGCCAGTTGAGTAGCGGGAGACTGGGCGACGAGCAGTACTTC. Amino acid sequence: CASQLSSGRLGDEQYF.

V is TRBV25-1 and J is TRBJ2-7; D is possibly TRBD1 (6 bases). The V end lost 6 bases, the J end lost 2 bases, and 11 bases lay between the germline ends. Germline-derived CDR1 and CDR2 are MGHDK and SYGVNS. The CDR3 sequence is 13 residues long. The CDR3 DNA reads as TGTGCCAGCAGGGACAGAGCTCCCTACGAGCAGTACTTC. Its protein product is CASRDRAPYEQYF.

The rearrangement uses TRBV28 and TRBJ1-1; D gene ambiguous. Trimming stripped 4 bases from V and 4 bases from J, with 10 bases between. The CDR3 consists of 13 residues. Germline loops: CDR1 MDHEN, CDR2 SYDVKM. The CDR3 here is CASSSSSGTEAFF. CDR3 nucleotides: TGTGCCAGCAGTTCGTCGAGTGGCACTGAAGCTTTCTTT.

This chain joins TRBV6-5 and TRBJ1-5; possibly TRBD1 for D (5 bases). V was pared by 7 bases and J by 5 bases, with 15 bases between. This CDR3 has 14 residues. Germline-derived CDR1 and CDR2 are MNHEY and SVGAGI. The CDR3 DNA sequence: TGTGCCAGCAAGACCAGGGCCATGGATCAGCCCCAGCATTTT. Its protein product is CASKTRAMDQPQHF.

The genes are TRBV7-9 and TRBJ2-7; 13 nucleotides align to TRBD2. The CDR3 spans 16 residues. Germline V gives CDR1 SEHNR, CDR2 FQNEAQ (reference sequence). The trim removed 1 base at V and 7 bases at J, leaving 7 bases unmatched. The CDR3 reads CASSLERTSGSEEQYF. Written as DNA, the CDR3 is TGTGCCAGCAGCTTAGAAAGGACTAGCGGGAGTGAAGAGCAGTACTTC.

This clone is a singleton in its sample. The genes are TRBV20-1 and TRBJ2-7; D gene uncertain. CDR3 length equals 10 residues. Germline lookup yields CDR1 DFQATT and CDR2 SNEGSKA (reference sequence). V lost 6 bases and J 8 bases, leaving 11 bases between the germline ends. In nucleotides, the CDR3 is TGCAGTGCGCTCCCTAGGCAGCAGTACTTC. It translates to CSALPRQQYF.

The chain employs TRBV9 and TRBJ2-5; no reliable D call. The germline V gene has CDR1 SGDLS and CDR2 YYNGEE. Trimming shortened V by 0 bases and J by 4 bases, and 7 bases separated the two germline ends. The CDR3 is 13 amino acids. The CDR3 nucleotides read TGTGCCAGCAGCGTAGCCCTTCTAGAGACCCAGTACTTC. This codes for CASSVALLETQYF.

The chain links TRBV4-1 to TRBJ1-5; maybe TRBD1 (5 bases). The CDR3 totals 15 residues. The V and J ends lost 3 bases and 2 bases respectively, with 11 bases between them. Germline assignment: CDR1 MGHRA and CDR2 YSYEKL. CDR3 loop: CASSQVGEGNQPQHF. The CDR3 bases are TGCGCCAGCAGCCAGGTGGGGGAGGGCAATCAGCCCCAGCATTTT.